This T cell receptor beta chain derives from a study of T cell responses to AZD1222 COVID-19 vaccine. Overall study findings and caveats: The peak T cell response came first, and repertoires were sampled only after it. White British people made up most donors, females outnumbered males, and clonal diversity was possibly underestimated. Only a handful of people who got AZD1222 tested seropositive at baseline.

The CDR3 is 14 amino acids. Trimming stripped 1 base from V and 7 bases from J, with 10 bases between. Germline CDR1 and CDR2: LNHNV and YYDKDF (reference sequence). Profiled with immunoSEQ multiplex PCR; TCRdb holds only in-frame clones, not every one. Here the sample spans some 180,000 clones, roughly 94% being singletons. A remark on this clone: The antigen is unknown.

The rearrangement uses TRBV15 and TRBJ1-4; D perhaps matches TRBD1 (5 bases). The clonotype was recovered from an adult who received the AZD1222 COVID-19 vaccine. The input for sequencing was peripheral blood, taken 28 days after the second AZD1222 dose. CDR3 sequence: CATSRVSGGEKLFF. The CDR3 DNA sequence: TGTGCCACCAGCAGAGTTTCGGGGGGTGAAAAACTGTTTTTT. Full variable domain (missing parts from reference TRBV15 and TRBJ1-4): DAMVIQNPRYQVTQFGKPVTLSCSQTLNHNVMYWYQQKSSQAPKLLFHYYDKDFNNEADTPDNFQSRRPNTSFCFLDIRSPGLGDTAMYLCATSRVSGGEKLFFGSGTQLSVL.